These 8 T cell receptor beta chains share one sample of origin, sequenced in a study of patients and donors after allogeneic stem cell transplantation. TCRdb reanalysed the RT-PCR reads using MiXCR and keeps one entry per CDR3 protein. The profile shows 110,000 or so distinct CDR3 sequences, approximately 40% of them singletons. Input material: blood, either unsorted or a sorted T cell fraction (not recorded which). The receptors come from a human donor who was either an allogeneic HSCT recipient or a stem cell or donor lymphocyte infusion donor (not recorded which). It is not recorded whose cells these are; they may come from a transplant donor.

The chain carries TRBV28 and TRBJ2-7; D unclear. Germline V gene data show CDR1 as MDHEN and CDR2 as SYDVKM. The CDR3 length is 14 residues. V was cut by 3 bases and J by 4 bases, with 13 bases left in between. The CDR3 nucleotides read TGTGCCAGCAGTTTTTTTCGATCCTTTTACGAGCAGTACTTC. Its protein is CASSFFRSFYEQYF.

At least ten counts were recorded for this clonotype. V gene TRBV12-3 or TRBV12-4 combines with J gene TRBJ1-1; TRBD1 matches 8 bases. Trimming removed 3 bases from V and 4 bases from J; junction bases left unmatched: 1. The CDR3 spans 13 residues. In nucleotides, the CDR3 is TGTGCCAGCAGTTTTACAGGGGGCACTGAAGCTTTCTTT. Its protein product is CASSFTGGTEAFF.

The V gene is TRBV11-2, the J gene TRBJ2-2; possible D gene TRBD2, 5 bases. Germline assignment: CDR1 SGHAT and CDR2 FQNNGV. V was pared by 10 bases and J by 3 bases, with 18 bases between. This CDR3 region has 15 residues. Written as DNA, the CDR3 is TGTGCCATTCCAGCGGCCCCCGTTGACACCGGGGAGCTGTTTTTT. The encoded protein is CAIPAAPVDTGELFF.

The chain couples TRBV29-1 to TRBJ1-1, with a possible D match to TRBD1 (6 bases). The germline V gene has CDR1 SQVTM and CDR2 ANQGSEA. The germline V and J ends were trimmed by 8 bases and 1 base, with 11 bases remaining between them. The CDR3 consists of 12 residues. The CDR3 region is CSTSRGNTEAFF. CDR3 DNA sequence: TGCAGCACTTCCAGGGGGAACACTGAAGCTTTCTTT.

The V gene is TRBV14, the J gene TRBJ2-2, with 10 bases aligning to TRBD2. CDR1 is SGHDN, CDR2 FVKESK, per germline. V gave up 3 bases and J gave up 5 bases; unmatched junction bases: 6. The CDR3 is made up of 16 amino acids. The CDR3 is CASSHRAGGRTGELFF. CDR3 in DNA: TGTGCCAGCAGCCATCGAGCGGGAGGGCGGACCGGGGAGCTGTTTTTT.

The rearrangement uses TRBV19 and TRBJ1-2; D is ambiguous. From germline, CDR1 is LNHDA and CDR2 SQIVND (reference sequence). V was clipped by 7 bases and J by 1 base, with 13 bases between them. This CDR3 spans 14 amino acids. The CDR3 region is CASTPGMGNYGYTF. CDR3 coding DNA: TGTGCCAGTACGCCGGGGATGGGTAACTATGGCTACACCTTC.

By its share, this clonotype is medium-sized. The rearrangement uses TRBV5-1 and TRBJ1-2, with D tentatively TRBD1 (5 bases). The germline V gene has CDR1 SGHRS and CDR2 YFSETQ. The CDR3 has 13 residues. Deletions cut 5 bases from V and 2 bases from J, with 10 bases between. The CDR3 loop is CASRFDRNYGYTF. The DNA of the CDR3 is TGCGCCAGCAGGTTCGACAGAAACTATGGCTACACCTTC.

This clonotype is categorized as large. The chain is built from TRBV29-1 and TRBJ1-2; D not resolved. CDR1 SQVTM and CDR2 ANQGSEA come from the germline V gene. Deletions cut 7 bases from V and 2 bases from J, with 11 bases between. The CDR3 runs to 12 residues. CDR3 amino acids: CSAQTENYGYTF. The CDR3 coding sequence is TGCAGCGCCCAAACAGAAAACTATGGCTACACCTTC.